Listed below are T cell receptor beta chains from one sample, sequenced in a study of blood T cell repertoires in COVID-19. TCRdb's copy holds only in-frame clones and misses some; the assay was immunoSEQ multiplex PCR. The data show tens of thousands of clones, approximately 77% seen once. What was sequenced was peripheral blood. These receptors came from a human donor in a cohort sampled during active COVID-19. Both conserved end residues are part of each CDR3. The D gene is left open where the match is weak. Clone size, where shown, is once, few, many, or a class for clones that have expanded.

>NA|TRBV7-9|TRBD1|17|TRBJ1-1
TGTGCCAGCAGCTCGCCTTGGGACAGGAACACGAACACTGAAGCTTTCTTT
CASSSPWDRNTNTEAFF
>NA|TRBV5-4|TRBD1|16|TRBJ2-6
TGTGCCAGCAGCCCGCATCCGACAGGGGGCGCCAACGTCCTGACTTTC
CASSPHPTGGANVLTF
>NA|TRBV5-4|NA|15|TRBJ2-5
TGTGCCAGCAGCTTGCCCGGGGTCCAGGTAGAGACCCAGTACTTC
CASSLPGVQVETQYF
>NA|TRBV11-2|TRBD1|14|TRBJ2-7
TGTGCCAGCAGTATAGGGACAGGGGAATACGAGCAGTACTTC
CASSIGTGEYEQYF
>NA|TRBV10-1|TRBD1|18|TRBJ1-4
TGCGCCCCCAGGGGGCCGAAGACAGGGGCAGGAACTAATGAAAAACTGTTTTTT
CAPRGPKTGAGTNEKLFF
>few|TRBV19|NA|16|TRBJ1-3
TGTGCCAGTAGTATCGGTGGCAGGGGCTCTGGAAACACCATATATTTT
CASSIGGRGSGNTIYF
>NA|TRBV11-2|TRBD2|15|TRBJ2-3
TGTGCCAGCAGCCCGCGGGGGTCGGTTGCAGATACGCAGTATTTT
CASSPRGSVADTQYF
>once|TRBV12-5|TRBD2|15|TRBJ2-7
TGTGCTAGTGGTTTTCGGACTAGCGGGGCCCACGAGCAGTACTTC
CASGFRTSGAHEQYF
>NA|TRBV28|TRBD1|15|TRBJ1-2
TGTGCCAGCAGGACGGACCCCGACAGGGCCCATGGCTACACCTTC
CASRTDPDRAHGYTF
>few|TRBV12-3/TRBV12-4|TRBD2|12|TRBJ2-7
TGTGCCAGCAGCCTAGCGGCCTACGAGCAGTACTTC
CASSLAAYEQYF
>NA|TRBV18|TRBD2|17|TRBJ2-7
TGTGCCAGCTCCCGACTAGCGGGAACACTCAAATTCTACGAGCAGTACTTC
CASSRLAGTLKFYEQYF
>few|TRBV19|NA|13|TRBJ1-3
TGTGCCAGTAGCCGGGATTCTGGAAACACCATATATTTT
CASSRDSGNTIYF
>NA|TRBV5-1|NA|13|TRBJ2-1
TGCGCCAGCAACGTACAGGGAGCGCGGGAGCAGTTCTTC
CASNVQGAREQFF
>NA|TRBV4-1|TRBD1|15|TRBJ1-4
TGCGCCAGCAGCCCGCAGAAGGGGGCCAACGAAAAACTGTTTTTT
CASSPQKGANEKLFF
>NA|TRBV4-3|TRBD1|17|TRBJ1-3
TGCGCCAGCAGCCTCTTGGACAGGGGAGTAGCTGGAAACACCATATATTTT
CASSLLDRGVAGNTIYF
>NA|TRBV6-6|NA|14|TRBJ2-7
TGTGCCAGCAAAGGAACGGGGGACTCCTACGAGCAGTACTTC
CASKGTGDSYEQYF
>NA|TRBV30|NA|11|TRBJ2-7
TGTGCCTGGAGTGTACTCTTGCGGCAGTACTTC
CAWSVLLRQYF
>NA|TRBV9|TRBD2|15|TRBJ2-1
TGTGCCAGCAGCGTAGCGGCTAGCGGGAGTGATGAGCAGTTCTTC
CASSVAASGSDEQFF
>NA|TRBV21-1|NA|16|TRBJ2-7
TGTGCCAGCAGCAAAGCGCTACGGGGGGGAGTAAGGGAGCAGTACTTC
CASSKALRGGVREQYF
>NA|TRBV5-4|NA|13|TRBJ1-2
TGTGCCAGCAGCTCCGCGGGGGGCTATGGCTACACCTTC
CASSSAGGYGYTF
>NA|TRBV20-1|NA|13|TRBJ2-7
TGCAGTGCTAGTTTGGGAGGCTACGAGGAGCAGTACTTC
CSASLGGYEEQYF
>NA|TRBV9|NA|15|TRBJ2-5
TGTGCCAGCAGCGTCGGCATCCGGGGGCAAGAGACCCAGTACTTC
CASSVGIRGQETQYF
>NA|TRBV20-1|TRBD1|11|TRBJ1-1
TGCAGTGCTAGAAGGGGGCTAGAAGCTTTCTTT
CSARRGLEAFF
>NA|TRBV15|NA|15|TRBJ2-7
TGTGCCACCAGCAGAGATCGCGGGGGCGGATACGAGCAGTACTTC
CATSRDRGGGYEQYF
>once|TRBV19|NA|13|TRBJ1-5
TGTGCCAGTAGTTTGCAGGGCAATCAGCCCCAGCATTTT
CASSLQGNQPQHF
>NA|TRBV30|NA|20|TRBJ2-5
TGTGCCTGGAGGGCCAAGTCCCGCAGGGTCAGGACCACGTACCAAGAGACCCAGTACTTC
CAWRAKSRRVRTTYQETQYF
>NA|TRBV30|TRBD2|13|TRBJ2-1
TGTGCCTGGACTAGCGGGGAAAGCAATGAGCAGTTCTTC
CAWTSGESNEQFF
>NA|TRBV7-9|NA|12|TRBJ1-5
TGTGCCAGCAGCTTAGACTATCAGCCCCAGCATTTT
CASSLDYQPQHF
>NA|TRBV7-9|TRBD2|15|TRBJ2-1
TGTGCCAGCAGCTCGGGGCGGGGGGAGAACAATGAGCAGTTCTTC
CASSSGRGENNEQFF